The 24 T cell receptor beta chains presented below share a single source sample, sequenced in a study of blood T cell repertoires in COVID-19. Measured with immunoSEQ multiplex PCR; TCRdb has only the in-frame clones, and not every one. The repertoire includes roughly 200,000 clones, roughly 80% of them detected once, and about 8% sits in the top ten. Sequencing input: peripheral blood. The receptors were gathered from a woman older than 75 with acute or convalescent COVID-19.

The chain recombines TRBV7-9 with TRBJ1-6, with D perhaps matching TRBD1 (6 bases). The CDR3 sequence is 17 residues long. Between the trimmed V and J ends, which lost 4 bases and 0 bases, there was a span of 13 bases. Germline V gene sequence: CDR1 SEHNR, CDR2 FQNEAQ (reference sequence). The CDR3 sequence is CASSSNRDSSYNSPLHF. CDR3 sequence (DNA): TGTGCCAGCAGCTCGAACAGGGATAGCTCCTATAATTCACCCCTCCACTTT.

The chain employs TRBV2 and TRBJ1-5; a possible D gene is TRBD1 (5 bases). CDR3 length: 14 residues. The V gene lost 7 bases and the J gene lost 3 bases, with 13 bases spanning the gap. From germline, CDR1 is SNHLY and CDR2 FYNNEI. This CDR3 reads CASTQDRINQPQHF. CDR3 in DNA: TGTGCCAGCACCCAAGACAGAATCAATCAGCCCCAGCATTTT.

V and J are TRBV27 and TRBJ2-4; 8 bases are a match to TRBD1. Germline V gene lookup returns CDR1 MNHEY and CDR2 SMNVEV (reference sequence). V shed 8 bases, J shed 0 bases, and the junction held 24 bases outside the gene matches. This CDR3 spans 21 amino acids. The CDR3 spells CASCPGEVQGAAKLAKNIQYF. In DNA form, the CDR3 reads TGTGCCAGCTGCCCAGGCGAGGTCCAGGGGGCCGCTAAACTAGCCAAAAACATTCAGTACTTC.

The V call is TRBV5-6, the J call TRBJ1-1; D is uncertain. CDR1 SGHDT and CDR2 YYEEEE come from the germline V gene. V was shortened by 0 bases and J by 10 bases, with 10 bases between the two germline ends. The CDR3 totals 12 residues. CDR3 sequence: CASSLGFNRAFF. The DNA for the CDR3 is TGTGCCAGCAGCTTGGGTTTCAACAGAGCTTTCTTT.

The V and J genes are TRBV28 and TRBJ1-5; no definite D call. There are 13 residues in the CDR3. Trimming pared 5 bases from V and 6 bases from J, leaving 11 bases between. Germline V gene sequence: CDR1 MDHEN, CDR2 SYDVKM. CDR3 nucleotide sequence: TGTGCCAGCAGTCTCCACTTTCTTCAGCCCCAGCATTTT. Amino acid sequence: CASSLHFLQPQHF.

This chain uses TRBV6-6 with TRBJ2-7; 7 bases map to TRBD1. Germline CDR1 reads MNHNY; CDR2 reads SVGAGI (reference sequence). Germline trimming cut 11 bases from V and 1 base from J; bases unmatched to any gene: 11. The CDR3 length is 14 residues. The CDR3 loop is CAVLGQRYSYEQYF. The CDR3 DNA reads as TGTGCCGTGCTGGGACAGCGATATTCCTACGAGCAGTACTTC.

This clone was detected only a few times. V gene TRBV11-2 combines with J gene TRBJ2-1, with a tentative D call TRBD2 (5 bases). The CDR3 sequence is 13 residues long. Trimming removed 6 bases from V and 9 bases from J, with 15 bases in between. Germline CDR1 SGHAT, CDR2 FQNNGV. CDR3 sequence (DNA): TGTGCCAGCAGAAAAATAAGCGGTTCTGAGCAGTTCTTC. The encoded protein is CASRKISGSEQFF.

The V call is TRBV5-1, the J call TRBJ2-2; no firm D call. The germline gives CDR1 SGHRS, CDR2 YFSETQ. This CDR3 has 17 residues. Trimming removed 4 bases from V and 0 bases from J, with 16 bases in between. The CDR3 is CASSIERDKANTGELFF. The CDR3 region has the DNA TGCGCCAGCAGCATCGAACGCGACAAAGCGAACACCGGGGAGCTGTTTTTT.

DNA for the CDR3: TGCAGCGTTGGCCCGGGGACAGGGGTAGCCTACGAGCAGTACTTC. Translating gives CSVGPGTGVAYEQYF. The V gene is TRBV29-1, the J gene TRBJ2-7; TRBD1 aligns across 10 bases. V shed 4 bases, J shed 2 bases, and the junction held 8 bases outside the gene matches. The CDR3 length is 15 residues. CDR1 is SQVTM, CDR2 ANQGSEA, per germline.

The rearrangement joins TRBV7-2 to TRBJ2-5; 7 positions match TRBD2. V shed 2 bases and J 4 bases; nucleotides not matched to a gene: 4. CDR1 is SGHTA and CDR2 is FQGNSA in the germline V gene. There are 14 residues in the CDR3. The DNA of the CDR3 is TGTGCCAGCAGCTTATCTTCGGGGGGAGAGACCCAGTACTTC. Translated, it gives CASSLSSGGETQYF.

The V and J genes are TRBV6-1 and TRBJ2-7; 7 nucleotides line up with TRBD2. Losses at the gene ends were 2 bases for V and 0 bases for J; bases not matched to a gene: 4. CDR1 MNHNS and CDR2 SASEGT come from the germline V gene. The CDR3 is made up of 15 amino acids. The CDR3 region has the DNA TGTGCCAGCAGTGAATATGGCGGGAGCTCCTACGAGCAGTACTTC. Translating it yields CASSEYGGSSYEQYF.

Only one count was recorded for this clone. The DNA of the CDR3 is TGTGCCAGCAGCTTAGGTGCAGGGTTGTCGGAAAAACTGTTTTTT. Translation: CASSLGAGLSEKLFF. The chain uses TRBV7-9 and TRBJ1-4; D is perhaps TRBD1 (5 bases). V lost 1 base, J lost 8 bases, and 14 bases lay in between. This CDR3 contains 15 residues. From germline, CDR1 is SEHNR and CDR2 FQNEAQ (reference sequence).

The rearrangement joins TRBV5-8 to TRBJ1-2; no clear D gene. V lost 5 bases to trimming and J lost 2 bases, with 10 bases between them. CDR1 and CDR2 (germline): SGHTS, YDEGEE. The CDR3 has 13 residues. The CDR3 is CASRSRENYGYTF. CDR3 nucleotides: TGTGCCAGCAGAAGTCGGGAGAACTATGGCTACACCTTC.

The V gene is TRBV2, the J gene TRBJ2-1; 10 nucleotides agree with TRBD2. Unmatched junction bases numbered 4, after V lost 5 bases and J lost 6 bases. This CDR3 has 14 residues. CDR1 SNHLY and CDR2 FYNNEI come from the germline V gene. The CDR3 sequence is CASSRLAGVNEQFF. CDR3 sequence (DNA): TGTGCCAGCAGTCGCCTAGCGGGAGTCAATGAGCAGTTCTTC. Looking up the rest from reference TRBV2 and TRBJ2-1 gives the full variable domain: EPEVTQTPSHQVTQMGQEVILRCVPISNHLYFYWYRQILGQKVEFLVSFYNNEISEKSEIFDDQFSVERPDGSNFTLKIRSTKLEDSAMYFCASSRLAGVNEQFFGPGTRLTVL.

This chain uses TRBV6-6 with TRBJ1-5; possibly TRBD1 for D (5 bases). CDR3 size: 16 residues. V was clipped by 0 bases and J by 2 bases, with 11 bases between them. Germline loops: CDR1 MNHNY, CDR2 SVGAGI (reference sequence). DNA for the CDR3: TGTGCCAGCAGTTACTCCGGGGGAGTGGGCAATCAGCCCCAGCATTTT. Residues: CASSYSGGVGNQPQHF.

The genes are TRBV15 and TRBJ2-7; TRBD1 is a possible D gene (6 bases). Trimming left V 1 base short and J 2 bases short, with 9 bases between. This CDR3 spans 14 amino acids. Germline CDR1 LNHNV, CDR2 YYDKDF (reference sequence). For the CDR3, the DNA is TGTGCCACCAGCAGAGGAGGACAGACCTACGAGCAGTACTTC. Protein product: CATSRGGQTYEQYF.

The CDR3 loop is CASIQLSGRGAYGYTF. CDR3 nucleotide sequence: TGTGCCAGCATCCAATTGTCGGGGAGGGGGGCCTATGGCTACACCTTC. J is TRBJ1-2 and V is TRBV5-4; D possibly corresponds to TRBD1 (6 bases). The CDR3 length is 16 residues. Per the germline V gene, CDR1 is SGHNT and CDR2 is YYREEE (reference sequence). The germline V and J ends were trimmed by 6 bases and 4 bases, with 22 bases remaining between them.

The chain combines TRBV5-1 with TRBJ2-7; 11 bases agree with TRBD2. The CDR3 has 15 residues. J gave up 5 bases and V 2 bases, and 6 bases lay outside the gene matches. Germline assignment: CDR1 SGHRS and CDR2 YFSETQ. CDR3 in DNA: TGCGCCAGCAGCTTAGTACTAGCGGGGGAGGACGAGCAGTACTTC. The encoded protein is CASSLVLAGEDEQYF.

This sequence joins TRBV15 and TRBJ1-4; 9 bases fit TRBD1. This CDR3 comprises 14 residues. The junction had 3 bases not matched to a gene; V was cut back by 3 bases and J by 7 bases. Looked up from germline, CDR1 is LNHNV and CDR2 is YYDKDF (reference sequence). DNA of the CDR3: TGTGCCACCAGCAGGGGGGGACAGGGTGAAAAACTGTTTTTT. This codes for CATSRGGQGEKLFF.

The V gene is TRBV28, the J gene TRBJ2-5; 9 positions agree with TRBD1. Per the germline V gene, CDR1 is MDHEN and CDR2 is SYDVKM. V gave up 5 bases and J gave up 5 bases; unmatched junction bases: 6. CDR3 length equals 14 residues. The CDR3 sequence is CASSQTGGQETQYF. The DNA for the CDR3 is TGTGCCAGCAGTCAGACAGGGGGACAGGAGACCCAGTACTTC.

This sequence joins TRBV10-1 and TRBJ2-7; 13 bases agree with TRBD2. CDR3 length equals 15 residues. From germline, CDR1 is WNHNN and CDR2 SYGVQD (reference sequence). V lost 2 bases and J lost 6; bases outside the gene matches: 4. The CDR3 loop reads CASSERTSGSPEQYF. For the CDR3, the DNA is TGCGCCAGCAGTGAGAGGACTAGCGGGAGCCCCGAGCAGTACTTC.

This chain connects TRBV15 to TRBJ1-5, with TRBD1 matching over 12 bases. After removal of 0 bases from V and 6 bases from J, the junction contained 3 bases not matched to a gene. The germline V gene has CDR1 LNHNV and CDR2 YYDKDF (reference sequence). The CDR3 is made up of 16 amino acids. CDR3 sequence: CATSRDGTGGLQPQHF. CDR3 DNA sequence: TGTGCCACCAGCAGAGATGGGACAGGGGGCCTTCAGCCCCAGCATTTT.

This chain links TRBV7-9 with TRBJ2-3, with D unclear. Trimming cost V 5 bases and J 0 bases, with 12 bases left between them. The CDR3 loop spans 15 amino acids. CDR1 is SEHNR and CDR2 is FQNEAQ in the germline V gene (reference sequence). This CDR3 reads CASSTLTRSTDTQYF. CDR3 DNA sequence: TGTGCCAGCAGCACCTTGACGAGGAGCACAGATACGCAGTATTTT. The whole variable domain, remainder taken from reference TRBV7-9 and TRBJ2-3, is DTGVSQNPRHKITKRGQNVTFRCDPISEHNRLYWYRQTLGQGPEFLTYFQNEAQLEKSRLLSDRFSAERPKGSFSTLEIQRTEQGDSAMYLCASSTLTRSTDTQYFGPGTRLTVL.

The genes are TRBV21-1 and TRBJ1-5; TRBD1, the table's D call, lacks a check against the DNA. TRBV21-1 is a known pseudogene. This CDR3 has 17 amino acids. The CDR3 protein is CASSRAGQKSSNQPQHF. CDR3 coding DNA: TGTGCCAGCAGCCGAGCTGGGCAGAAGTCAAGCAATCAGCCCCAGCATTTT.